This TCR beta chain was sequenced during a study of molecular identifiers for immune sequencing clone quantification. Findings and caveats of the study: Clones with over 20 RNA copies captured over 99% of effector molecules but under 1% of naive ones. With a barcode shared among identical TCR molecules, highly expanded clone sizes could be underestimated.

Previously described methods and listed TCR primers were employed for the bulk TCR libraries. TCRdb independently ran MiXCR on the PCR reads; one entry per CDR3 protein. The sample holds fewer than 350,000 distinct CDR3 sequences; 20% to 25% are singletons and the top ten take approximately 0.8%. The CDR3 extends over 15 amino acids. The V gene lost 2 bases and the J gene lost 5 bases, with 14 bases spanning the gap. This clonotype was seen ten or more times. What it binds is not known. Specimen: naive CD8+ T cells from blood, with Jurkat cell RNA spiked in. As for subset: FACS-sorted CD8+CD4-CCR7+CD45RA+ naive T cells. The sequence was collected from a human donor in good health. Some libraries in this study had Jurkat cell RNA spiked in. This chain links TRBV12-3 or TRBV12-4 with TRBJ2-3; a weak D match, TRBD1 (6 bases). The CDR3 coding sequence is TGTGCCAGCAGTTTATATGCAGGGGCGGAAGATACGCAGTATTTT. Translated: CASSLYAGAEDTQYF.